The next 22 T cell receptor beta chains were all read from a single sample in a study of blood T cell repertoires in COVID-19. Using immunoSEQ multiplex PCR, the repertoire was profiled, and TCRdb retains in-frame clones only, with some absent. The sample contains 120,000 to 150,000 clones, about 88% of which appear only once. Sequencing was done on a sample of peripheral blood. These receptors all stem from a human donor in a cohort sampled during active COVID-19.

V usage is TRBV24-1 and J usage is TRBJ2-5; tentative D call: TRBD2 (5 bases). The germline V gene has CDR1 KGHDR and CDR2 SFDVKD. This CDR3 spans 13 amino acids. With 8 bases removed from V and 5 bases from J, the gap between germline ends came to 14 bases. The CDR3 here is CATMDSARETQYF. In nucleotides, the CDR3 is TGTGCCACCATGGACTCTGCGCGGGAGACCCAGTACTTC.

Worth noting for this clone: A clone one base away is much larger, so this may be a read error. The chain uses TRBV28 and TRBJ1-2, with a tentative D call TRBD1 (6 bases). CDR1 MDHEN and CDR2 SYDVKM come from the germline V gene. There are 13 residues in the CDR3. The ends were cut back, 2 bases at V and 2 bases at J, with 6 bases in the middle. CDR3 sequence: CASSLTGNYGYTF. CDR3 sequence (DNA): TGTGCCAGCAGTTTAACAGGGAACTATGGCTACACCTTC.

The gene calls are TRBV6-5 and TRBJ2-7; 7 bases align to TRBD2. Germline lookup yields CDR1 MNHEY and CDR2 SVGAGI. The CDR3 length is 15 residues. Losses at the gene ends were 0 bases for V and 1 base for J; bases not matched to a gene: 3. The DNA of the CDR3 is TGTGCCAGCAGTTACTCAACGGGAGGATCCTACGAGCAGTACTTC. This sequence encodes CASSYSTGGSYEQYF.

V usage is TRBV4-2 and J usage is TRBJ1-4; unclear D gene. V was trimmed by 3 bases and J by 7 bases, leaving 12 bases between them. The germline V gene has CDR1 LGHNA and CDR2 YNFKEQ. The CDR3 covers 14 residues. The CDR3 reads CASSQLGDFEKLFF. In DNA form, the CDR3 reads TGTGCCAGCAGCCAGTTGGGAGACTTTGAAAAACTGTTTTTT.

J is TRBJ2-1 and V is TRBV9; D is undetermined. Per germline, CDR1 SGDLS and CDR2 YYNGEE. The CDR3 is made up of 14 amino acids. V gave up 2 bases and J gave up 8 bases, with 14 bases separating them. This CDR3 is CASSVMTGGDEQFF. The CDR3 DNA sequence: TGTGCCAGCAGCGTGATGACTGGTGGCGATGAGCAGTTCTTC.

This sequence joins TRBV11-2 and TRBJ2-7; 7 bases match TRBD1. Unmatched junction bases numbered 13, after V lost 5 bases and J lost 0 bases. Looked up from germline, CDR1 is SGHAT and CDR2 is FQNNGV. The CDR3 contains 17 residues. Here the CDR3 reads CASSQRTGAHSSYEQYF. CDR3 nucleotide sequence: TGTGCCAGCAGCCAGCGAACAGGGGCGCATAGCTCCTACGAGCAGTACTTC.

V gene TRBV19 combines with J gene TRBJ2-2; D is possibly TRBD2 (7 bases). The germline CDR1 and CDR2 sequences are LNHDA and SQIVND (reference sequence). The CDR3 has 16 amino acids. V lost 9 bases to trimming and J lost 1 base, with 18 bases between them. CDR3 amino acids: CASALWGGGNTGELFF. The CDR3 DNA reads as TGTGCCAGCGCCCTGTGGGGGGGCGGGAACACCGGGGAGCTGTTTTTT.

The chain joins TRBV4-3 to TRBJ2-3, with 10 bases fitting TRBD1. Per germline, CDR1 LGHNA and CDR2 YSLEER. Trimming removed 4 bases from V and 7 bases from J; junction bases left unmatched: 8. There are 15 residues in the CDR3. CDR3 DNA sequence: TGCGCCAGCAGCCGAGAGGGACAGGGGTTCAATACGCAGTATTTT. Encoded protein: CASSREGQGFNTQYF.

The chain is built from TRBV7-2 and TRBJ1-1; D call uncertain. V was cut by 5 bases and J by 1 base, with 11 bases left in between. The CDR3 extends over 14 amino acids. Germline V gene lookup returns CDR1 SGHTA and CDR2 FQGNSA. The chain's CDR3 is CASSPDFENTEAFF. DNA for the CDR3: TGTGCCAGCAGCCCGGACTTTGAGAACACTGAAGCTTTCTTT.

This chain joins TRBV7-2 and TRBJ1-5; 7 bases match TRBD1. V dropped 5 bases and J dropped 1; count of bases not matched to a gene: 8. Germline CDR1 is SGHTA and CDR2 is FQGNSA. This CDR3 contains 16 residues. Here the CDR3 reads CASSPRGTLSNQPQHF. The CDR3 DNA follows: TGTGCCAGCAGCCCCAGGGGGACTTTGAGCAATCAGCCCCAGCATTTT. Variable domain in full (rest from reference TRBV7-2 and TRBJ1-5): GAGVSQSPSNKVTEKGKDVELRCDPISGHTALYWYRQSLGQGLEFLIYFQGNSAPDKSGLPSDRFSAERTGGSVSTLTIQRTQQEDSAVYLCASSPRGTLSNQPQHFGDGTRLSIL.

The gene calls are TRBV28 and TRBJ1-3; possible D gene TRBD1, 5 bases. The CDR3 sequence is 13 residues long. Germline loops: CDR1 MDHEN, CDR2 SYDVKM. Trimming took off 5 bases at V and 8 bases at J, with 13 bases between the two ends. The CDR3 nucleotides are TGTGCCAGCAGTATACCGGGGGGGGACACCATATATTTT. Amino acid sequence: CASSIPGGDTIYF. Full variable domain (rest looked up from reference TRBV28 and TRBJ1-3): DVKVTQSSRYLVKRTGEKVFLECVQDMDHENMFWYRQDPGLGLRLIYFSYDVKMKEKGDIPEGYSVSREKKERFSLILESASTNQTSMYLCASSIPGGDTIYFGEGSWLTVV.

This chain links TRBV6-2 or TRBV6-3 with TRBJ1-5, with TRBD1 matching 10 bases. The J segment lost 5 bases and the V segment lost 1 base, leaving 8 bases of the junction unmatched. Germline V gene data show CDR1 as MNHEY and CDR2 as SVGEGT. The CDR3 runs to 17 residues. For the CDR3, the DNA is TGTGCCAGCAGTTACTGGACCGGGACAGGGGCACATCAGCCCCAGCATTTT. Protein: CASSYWTGTGAHQPQHF.

The genes are TRBV7-2 and TRBJ1-4, with D possibly TRBD1 on 5 matching bases. The CDR3 has 14 amino acids. Trimming pared 5 bases from V and 8 bases from J, leaving 15 bases between. Germline CDR1 reads SGHTA; CDR2 reads FQGNSA. The CDR3 region is CASSRTGEEEKLFF. The CDR3 DNA reads as TGTGCCAGCAGCCGGACGGGGGAAGAGGAAAAACTGTTTTTT.

The rearrangement uses TRBV9 and TRBJ2-7; 10 bases line up with TRBD2. The CDR3 covers 16 residues. In germline, CDR1 is SGDLS, CDR2 YYNGEE. The junction had 13 bases not matched to a gene; V was cut back by 3 bases and J by 7 bases. CDR3 residues: CASSGAPSGRVIEQYF. Written as DNA, the CDR3 is TGTGCCAGCAGCGGAGCCCCTAGCGGGAGAGTGATAGAGCAGTACTTC.

V and J are TRBV29-1 and TRBJ2-5; TRBD1 might be the D (5 bases). The CDR3 has 14 amino acids. Germline V gene data show CDR1 as SQVTM and CDR2 as ANQGSEA. The ends were cut back, 4 bases at V and 4 bases at J, with 16 bases in the middle. CDR3 in amino acids: CSVAGRAPGETQYF. The CDR3 region has the DNA TGCAGCGTTGCGGGCAGGGCTCCGGGAGAGACCCAGTACTTC.

V gene TRBV19 combines with J gene TRBJ2-5; weak D call: TRBD2 (5 bases). CDR3 length equals 14 residues. Germline V gene sequence: CDR1 LNHDA, CDR2 SQIVND (reference sequence). The V and J ends lost 5 bases and 7 bases respectively, with 17 bases between them. This CDR3 is CASSDGRRTWTQYF. The CDR3 region has the DNA TGTGCCAGTAGTGACGGTCGGAGGACCTGGACCCAGTACTTC. The entire variable domain, with the rest obtained from reference TRBV19 and TRBJ2-5, is as follows: DGGITQSPKYLFRKEGQNVTLSCEQNLNHDAMYWYRQDPGQGLRLIYYSQIVNDFQKGDIAEGYSVSREKKESFPLTVTSAQKNPTAFYLCASSDGRRTWTQYFGPGTRLLVL.

V is TRBV29-1 and J is TRBJ2-1; 8 bases align to TRBD1. Germline-derived CDR1 and CDR2 are SQVTM and ANQGSEA. The V and J ends lost 2 bases and 2 bases, in that order; junction bases with no gene match: 8. The length of the CDR3 is 16 residues. CDR3 DNA: TGCAGCGTTGAACCCTCGGACAGGGTTGCCTACAATGAGCAGTTCTTC. It specifies CSVEPSDRVAYNEQFF.

This clone is a singleton in its sample. This chain connects TRBV15 to TRBJ2-2, with 8 bases fitting TRBD1. V shed 4 bases and J 6 bases; nucleotides not matched to a gene: 7. This CDR3 contains 15 residues. The V gene's germline CDR1 is LNHNV and CDR2 YYDKDF (reference sequence). The CDR3 reads CATSIDRGWAGELFF. CDR3 DNA sequence: TGTGCCACCAGCATCGACAGGGGTTGGGCCGGGGAGCTGTTTTTT.

The chain has TRBV6-5 and TRBJ1-4; a possible D gene is TRBD1 (5 bases). The CDR3 has 15 amino acids. The V end was cut by 7 bases, the J end by 8 bases, with 20 bases between. Per germline, CDR1 MNHEY and CDR2 SVGAGI. CDR3 DNA sequence: TGTGCCAGCACGGATCTGGGGCGGAGTGGGGAAAAACTGTTTTTT. Protein product: CASTDLGRSGEKLFF.

The V call is TRBV24-1, the J call TRBJ2-1, with 8 bases that match TRBD2. Unmatched junction bases numbered 13, after V lost 5 bases and J lost 5 bases. CDR1 KGHDR and CDR2 SFDVKD come from the germline V gene. This CDR3 has 17 residues. CDR3 nucleotides: TGTGCCACCAGTGGGAGTCGTTTCGGGAGGGCCGACAATGAGCAGTTCTTC. It is translated as CATSGSRFGRADNEQFF.

The chain employs TRBV28 and TRBJ1-1, with a possible D match to TRBD1 (5 bases). The CDR3 has 13 amino acids. The germline gives CDR1 MDHEN, CDR2 SYDVKM. The ends were cut back, 2 bases at V and 10 bases at J, with 14 bases in the middle. The CDR3 DNA reads TGTGCCAGCAGTTTACCAGGGAAAATTATAGCTTTCTTT. Encoded protein: CASSLPGKIIAFF. The full variable domain, in which reference TRBV28 and TRBJ1-1 provide the parts outside the CDR3, is DVKVTQSSRYLVKRTGEKVFLECVQDMDHENMFWYRQDPGLGLRLIYFSYDVKMKEKGDIPEGYSVSREKKERFSLILESASTNQTSMYLCASSLPGKIIAFFGQGTRLTVV.

The chain links TRBV27 to TRBJ1-1, with 7 bases lining up with TRBD1. The CDR3 is 14 amino acids. CDR1 MNHEY and CDR2 SMNVEV come from the germline V gene (reference sequence). V lost 1 base to trimming and J lost 7 bases; unmatched junction nucleotides: 6. The CDR3 nucleotides read TGTGCCAGCAGTTTATTGGGGGACAGACATGAAGCTTTCTTT. Amino acid sequence: CASSLLGDRHEAFF.